This is a list of T cell receptor beta chains from one sample in a study of regulatory T cells in long-lasting Graves disease. TCRdb recomputed calls from the multiplex PCR reads with MiXCR, one row per CDR3 protein. The sample lists a few hundred thousand distinct CDR3 sequences, over 9.5% occurring once. This sample also appeared in a second study, on T cells in Graves' hyperthyroidism and ophthalmopathy.

Sequences were derived from peripheral blood mononuclear cells (PBMCs), sampled at new diagnosis, from a patient treated with antithyroid drugs. All receptors derive from a woman between 18 and 29 years old with Graves disease. CDR3s include the opening cysteine and the closing phenylalanine or tryptophan. The D gene is left open where the match is weak. Only part of the rows carry a size: once, few, many, or a class if the clone is expanded.

clone_size j_call d_call v_call cdr3_aa cdr3_nt
NA TRBJ2-2 NA TRBV7-9 CASSFGQGYSAGELFF TGTGCCAGCAGCTTTGGGCAGGGTTATTCCGCCGGGGAGCTGTTTTTT
once TRBJ2-1 TRBD2 TRBV28 CASSLYPSGRAVSYNEQFF TGTGCCAGCAGTTTATATCCTAGCGGGAGGGCCGTGTCCTACAATGAGCAGTTCTTC
NA TRBJ2-2 NA TRBV27 CASSPPSGELFF TGTGCCAGCAGTCCCCCGTCCGGGGAGCTGTTTTTT
NA TRBJ1-4 NA TRBV6-4 CASSRESEKLFF TGTGCCAGCAGCCGGGAAAGTGAAAAACTGTTTTTT
many TRBJ2-1 NA TRBV5-1 CASSLQPQGGHNEQFF TGCGCCAGCAGCTTACAGCCTCAGGGGGGGCACAATGAGCAGTTCTTC
many TRBJ2-5 NA TRBV15 CATSPGTLYQETQYF TGTGCCACCAGCCCGGGGACATTGTACCAAGAGACCCAGTACTTC
few TRBJ1-2 TRBD1 TRBV20-1 CSARAGTGLKQTYGYTF TGCAGTGCTAGAGCTGGGACAGGGTTAAAGCAAACATATGGCTACACCTTC
many TRBJ1-6 NA TRBV12-3/TRBV12-4 CASSLGGVSPLHF TGTGCCAGCAGCCTCGGGGGGGTCTCACCCCTCCACTTT
NA TRBJ2-5 TRBD1 TRBV12-3/TRBV12-4 CASSPDRAGLGTQYF TGTGCCAGCAGTCCGGACAGGGCCGGCTTAGGGACCCAGTACTTC
many TRBJ2-7 NA TRBV2 CASSGGPVSYEQYF TGTGCCAGCAGTGGAGGGCCGGTCTCCTACGAGCAGTACTTC
few TRBJ2-1 NA TRBV27 CASRGGRGSSYNEQFF TGTGCCAGCAGGGGGGGGCGGGGGAGTTCCTACAATGAGCAGTTCTTC
many TRBJ2-5 NA TRBV20-1 CSAREVWRPQETQYF TGCAGTGCTAGAGAGGTATGGCGGCCGCAAGAGACCCAGTACTTC
NA TRBJ2-2 NA TRBV7-9 CASSLRYGELFF TGTGCCAGCAGCTTACGATACGGGGAGCTGTTTTTT
many TRBJ1-1 NA TRBV5-6 CASSLALGLNTEAFF TGTGCCAGCAGCTTGGCCTTGGGACTGAACACTGAAGCTTTCTTT
many TRBJ1-5 TRBD1 TRBV6-5 CASSFPGGRQPQHF TGTGCCAGCAGTTTCCCAGGGGGCCGGCAGCCCCAGCATTTT
few TRBJ2-7 NA TRBV11-1 CASSHGTQGEQYF TGTGCCAGCAGCCACGGGACACAAGGGGAGCAGTACTTC
many TRBJ2-1 NA TRBV11-2 CASSFYSGEQFF TGTGCCAGCAGCTTTTATTCCGGGGAGCAGTTCTTC
NA TRBJ1-5 NA TRBV27 CASSLTSGGFRQPQHF TGTGCCAGCAGTTTAACCTCAGGAGGGTTTCGTCAGCCCCAGCATTTT
many TRBJ2-1 NA TRBV7-2 CASSLSPASYNEQFF TGTGCCAGCAGCTTGTCTCCCGCATCCTACAATGAGCAGTTCTTC